Given below is one T cell receptor (beta chain) in context. What it binds is not known. Treatment denoted: 15 to 20 received Ad26.COV2.S at low or high dose, single or two shots; about five received placebo; per-sample allocation not given. Following the first vaccine or placebo injection, samples were taken on day 63. With 0 bases clipped from V and 4 bases from J, the junction kept 10 bases outside the gene matches. Germline values: CDR1 PRHDT, CDR2 FYEKMQ (reference sequence). The CDR3 has 17 residues. The entry originates in a study of Ad26.COV2.S vaccination and SARS-CoV-2 variants. Background on the study: The donor was enrolled in the Ad26.COV2.S arm of the COV1001 trial.

Repertoires were generated with immunoSEQ multiplex PCR, while TCRdb's copy carries only in-frame clones and drops some. The sample gives around 450,000 clones, about 89% of which show up once; 1.7% is in the top ten. Overall study results and limits: Researchers reported similar non-spike TCR breadth in vaccine and placebo recipients. TCR breadth and depth analyses may have underestimated total T cell responses.

Sample: peripheral blood, taken in a trial of Ad26.COV2.S vaccine versus placebo. This clonotype originated in a person between 18 and 65 years old who received the Ad26.COV2.S COVID-19 vaccine or a placebo. The gene calls are TRBV13 and TRBJ2-5; 8 positions match TRBD2. CDR3 sequence: CASSLGLDGGAGETQYF. The CDR3 nucleotides read TGTGCCAGCAGCTTAGGCTTGGACGGGGGGGCCGGAGAGACCCAGTACTTC. The full variable domain, in which reference TRBV13 and TRBJ2-5 provide the parts outside the CDR3, is AAGVIQSPRHLIKEKRETATLKCYPIPRHDTVYWYQQGPGQDPQFLISFYEKMQSDKGSIPDRFSAQQFSDYHSELNMSSLELGDSALYFCASSLGLDGGAGETQYFGPGTRLLVL.